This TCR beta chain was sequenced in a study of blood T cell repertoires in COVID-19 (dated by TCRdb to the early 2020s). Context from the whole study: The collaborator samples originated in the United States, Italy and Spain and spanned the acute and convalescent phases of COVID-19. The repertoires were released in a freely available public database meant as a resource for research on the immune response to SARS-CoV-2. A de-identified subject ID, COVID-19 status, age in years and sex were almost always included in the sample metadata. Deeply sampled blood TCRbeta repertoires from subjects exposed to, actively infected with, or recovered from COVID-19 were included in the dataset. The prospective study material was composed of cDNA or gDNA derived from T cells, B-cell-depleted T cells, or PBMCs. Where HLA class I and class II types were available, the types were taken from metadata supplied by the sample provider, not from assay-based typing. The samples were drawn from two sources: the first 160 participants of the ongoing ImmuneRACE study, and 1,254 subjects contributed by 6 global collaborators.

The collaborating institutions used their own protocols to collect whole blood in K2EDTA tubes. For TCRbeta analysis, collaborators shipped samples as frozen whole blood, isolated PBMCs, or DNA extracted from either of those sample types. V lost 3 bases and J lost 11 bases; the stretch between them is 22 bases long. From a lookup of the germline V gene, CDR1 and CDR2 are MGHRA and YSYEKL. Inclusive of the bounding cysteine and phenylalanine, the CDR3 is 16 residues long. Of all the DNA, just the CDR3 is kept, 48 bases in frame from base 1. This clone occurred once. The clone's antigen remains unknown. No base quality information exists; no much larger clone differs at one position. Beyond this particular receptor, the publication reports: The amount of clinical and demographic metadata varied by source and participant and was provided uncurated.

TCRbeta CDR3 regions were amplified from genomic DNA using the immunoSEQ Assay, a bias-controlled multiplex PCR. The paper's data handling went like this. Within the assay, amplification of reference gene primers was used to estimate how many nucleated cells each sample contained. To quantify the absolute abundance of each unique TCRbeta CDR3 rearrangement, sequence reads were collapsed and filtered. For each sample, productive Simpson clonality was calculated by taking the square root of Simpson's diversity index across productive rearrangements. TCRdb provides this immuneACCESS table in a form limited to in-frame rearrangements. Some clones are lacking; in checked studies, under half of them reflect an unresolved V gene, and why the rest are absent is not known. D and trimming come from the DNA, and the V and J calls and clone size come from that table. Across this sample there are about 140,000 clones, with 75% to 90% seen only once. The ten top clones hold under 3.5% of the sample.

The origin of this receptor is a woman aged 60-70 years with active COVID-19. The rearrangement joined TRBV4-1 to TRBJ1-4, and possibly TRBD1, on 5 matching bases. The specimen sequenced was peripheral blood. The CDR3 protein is CASSHALWQGKPKLFF. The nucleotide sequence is TGCGCCAGCAGCCATGCCCTATGGCAGGGAAAGCCCAAACTGTTTTTT.